This TCR beta chain was obtained from a study of T-cell memory formation after mild COVID-19 (dated by TCRdb to the early 2020s). With regard to the full study: TCR sequence clusters from the two donors were found to be largely donor specific. T-cell clones expanding and contracting after mild COVID-19 in a couple of donors were tracked by longitudinal TCRalpha and TCRbeta repertoire sequencing. The cohort was made up of two young adult volunteers, one female and one male, who were previously healthy. Here is what the overall study found, with its caveats: Balanced CD4/CD8 phenotypes were observed for clones contracting from day 15 to 85, whereas a bias towards CD4+ was observed for a second wave of clones expanding from day 15 to 37. The study included only a couple of mild cases, and larger cohorts that include severe cases with pre-infection samples were judged to be necessary. Contracting CD4+ clones appeared mostly in the CM and EM memory subsets, whereas CD8+ clones were enriched in EMRA. Whether the second-wave clones peaking on day 37 were SARS-CoV-2 specific was not confirmed. Some responding clones were found in pre-infection memory, which suggests that pre-existing cross-reactive memory T cells took part in the SARS-CoV-2 response.

The instrument given in TCRdb is Illumina NovaSeq 6000. TCRalpha and TCRbeta cDNA libraries were constructed by 5'RACE with constant-segment primers, with sample barcodes and unique molecular identifiers being introduced. RNA was extracted from every sample with Trizol reagent. The libraries were amplified in two PCR steps, and the second step added a second sample barcode and Illumina TruSeq adapters. The libraries were sequenced on an Illumina NovaSeq using 2 x 150 bp paired-end reads. The authors' pipeline ran thus. Demultiplexing of reads and collapsing into UMI-guided consensus sequences were performed with migec v1.2.7. Using mixcr v2.1.11, the UMI consensuses were aligned to TRA and TRB V and J templates and assembled into clonotypes. A clonotype was counted as expanded or contracted only if both edgeR and NoisET called the change significant, with noise models trained on biological replicates. For edgeR calls, the thresholds were a false discovery rate-adjusted p below 0.01 and a log2 fold-change of 1. As an exploratory analysis of dynamics, max-normalized trajectories of the 1000 most abundant clonotypes were examined by PCA with hierarchical clustering. Separately sequenced CD4+ and CD8+ repertoires were used to assign the CD4 or CD8 phenotype of responding clones. TCRdb trimmed public reads at Q25 via fastp, called clones via MiXCR and kept in-frame beta chains. Here each entry gathers all rows of one CDR3 protein and keeps the most common genes and DNA. These V and J calls rely on TCRdb rather than the paper's analysis. Present in this sample are hundreds of thousands of distinct CDR3 sequences, 15% of which were seen just once. The top ten clones comprise 2% to 2.5% of the sample.

Here V drops 6 bases and J drops 4 bases, and the junction holds 11 bases not matched to any gene. Spanning cysteine to phenylalanine, the CDR3 consists of 14 amino acids. CDR3 DNA only is kept here, 42 bases in frame from base 1. CDR1 and CDR2 are drawn from the germline V gene (reference sequence): DFQATT, SNEGSKA. In this sample, this clonotype turned up a few times. What antigen it recognizes has not been identified. No much larger clone is present one base from it, and per-base qualities are unavailable. PBMCs were isolated by Ficoll-Paque density gradient centrifugation. The TCR originated in an adult woman who had mild COVID-19 (a few samples of this study predate the infection). The sample titles of this study are shuffled in the database, so cell type and time point are left out; the donor was told from shared clones. The sample was PBMCs or a T cell subset sorted from them (not recorded which). The chain couples TRBV20-1 to TRBJ1-1; TRBD1 lines up with 7 middle nucleotides. The sequenced DNA: TGCAGTGCGACTCGCGACACAGGGGTCACTGAAGCTTTCTTT. This is translated as CSATRDTGVTEAFF.